The 24 T cell receptor beta chains in this list originate from one sample, sequenced in a study of blood T cell repertoires in COVID-19. Using immunoSEQ multiplex PCR, the repertoire was profiled, and TCRdb retains in-frame clones only, with some absent. The table includes about 160,000 clones, over 80% detected once. The sequencing input was peripheral blood. Receptor source: a woman aged 60 to 75 who had recovered from COVID-19.

In this sample, this clone turned up once. The rearrangement uses TRBV29-1 and TRBJ2-6, with D tentatively TRBD1 (6 bases). CDR3 size: 17 residues. Germline assignment: CDR1 SQVTM and CDR2 ANQGSEA. V lost 1 base to trimming and J lost 0 bases, with 13 bases between them. The CDR3 reads CSVEGWGRNSGANVLTF. The CDR3 bases are TGCAGCGTTGAAGGGTGGGGGCGAAACTCTGGGGCCAACGTCCTGACTTTC. Together with reference TRBV29-1 and TRBJ2-6, the CDR3 gives the full variable domain: SAVISQKPSRDICQRGTSLTIQCQVDSQVTMMFWYRQQPGQSLTLIATANQGSEATYESGFVIDKFPISRPNLTFSTLTVSNMSPEDSSIYLCSVEGWGRNSGANVLTFGAGSRLTVL.

This clone was detected only once. The CDR3 protein is CASSPADRAGTYEQYF. The CDR3 DNA reads TGTGCCAGTTCCCCAGCCGATCGGGCGGGGACCTACGAGCAGTACTTC. The gene calls are TRBV28 and TRBJ2-7; tentatively, D is TRBD2 (6 bases). The CDR3 spans 16 residues. V lost 9 bases and J 2 bases, leaving 23 bases between the germline ends. CDR1 and CDR2 from the germline V gene are MDHEN and SYDVKM.

In this sample, this clone turned up a few times. The J gene is TRBJ1-1, the V gene TRBV2; D not resolved. The CDR3 spans 12 residues. Germline CDR1 reads SNHLY; CDR2 reads FYNNEI. Deletions cut 4 bases from V and 6 bases from J, with 9 bases between. CDR3 sequence (DNA): TGTGCCAGCAGTGTGGCAGGTCCTGAAGCTTTCTTT. Translating gives CASSVAGPEAFF.

The gene calls are TRBV7-2 and TRBJ2-5, with TRBD1 matching 11 bases. The J segment lost 0 bases and the V segment lost 5 bases, leaving 11 bases of the junction unmatched. This CDR3 is 18 amino acids long. Germline values: CDR1 SGHTA, CDR2 FQGNSA. DNA of the CDR3: TGTGCCAGCAGCCTCAGGGCGGGACAGGGGGATTACCAAGAGACCCAGTACTTC. Protein product: CASSLRAGQGDYQETQYF. Drawing the rest from reference TRBV7-2 and TRBJ2-5, the complete variable domain is GAGVSQSPSNKVTEKGKDVELRCDPISGHTALYWYRQSLGQGLEFLIYFQGNSAPDKSGLPSDRFSAERTGGSVSTLTIQRTQQEDSAVYLCASSLRAGQGDYQETQYFGPGTRLLVL.

This clone was recorded only once. The rearrangement uses TRBV3-1 (or the pseudogene TRBV3-2) and TRBJ2-2, with D possibly being TRBD1 (6 bases). Germline V gives CDR1 LGHDT, CDR2 YNNKEL (reference sequence). The CDR3 has 15 amino acids. Trimming took off 5 bases at V and 2 bases at J, with 12 bases between the two ends. CDR3 in DNA: TGTGCCAGCAGCAACAGGGAGAGAAACACCGGGGAGCTGTTTTTT. This codes for CASSNRERNTGELFF.

The rearrangement joins TRBV30 to TRBJ2-7, with TRBD2 identical over 9 bases. The J segment lost 3 bases and the V segment lost 3 bases, leaving 15 bases of the junction unmatched. Per the germline V gene, CDR1 is GTSNPN and CDR2 is SVGIG (reference sequence). CDR3 length: 17 residues. In nucleotides, the CDR3 is TGTGCCTGGAGCGGAGACATTGGGCGGGGGGGTATCTACGAGCAGTACTTC. This sequence encodes CAWSGDIGRGGIYEQYF.

The chain joins TRBV21-1 to TRBJ1-1; the table's D call TRBD1 went unverified against the DNA. TRBV21-1 is assigned pseudogene status. This CDR3 spans 14 amino acids. Here the CDR3 reads CASISGAMNTEAFF. The CDR3 DNA reads as TGTGCCAGCATCAGTGGGGCCATGAACACTGAAGCTTTCTTT.

The CDR3 coding sequence is TGTGCCAGCAGCTTCGTGAGCTCCTACAATGAGCAGTTCTTC. It specifies CASSFVSSYNEQFF. The rearrangement links TRBV27 to TRBJ2-1; D uncertain. The CDR3 covers 14 residues. V was trimmed by 6 bases and J by 0 bases, leaving 9 bases between them. The germline V gene has CDR1 MNHEY and CDR2 SMNVEV (reference sequence).

CDR3 protein: CASSPDGGTEAFF. DNA of the CDR3: TGCGCCAGCAGCCCCGACGGGGGCACTGAAGCTTTCTTT. The chain uses TRBV5-1 and TRBJ1-1, with a possible D match to TRBD1 (5 bases). Germline loops: CDR1 SGHRS, CDR2 YFSETQ. The CDR3 contains 13 residues. V dropped 4 bases and J dropped 4 bases, with 11 bases sitting between them.

This chain links TRBV28 with TRBJ1-6, with 9 bases fitting TRBD1. The length of the CDR3 is 13 residues. CDR1 and CDR2 from the germline V gene are MDHEN and SYDVKM. V was clipped by 6 bases and J by 9 bases; unmatched bases: 3. The CDR3 DNA reads TGTGCCAGCAGGGTGACAGGGGGTTCACCCCTCCACTTT. Residues: CASRVTGGSPLHF.

The chain links TRBV7-3 to TRBJ1-1, with D maybe TRBD1 (6 bases). Trimming took 8 bases from V and 4 from J, leaving 20 bases between them. Germline V CDR1 and CDR2: SGHTA, FQGTGA. The CDR3 has 15 residues. The CDR3 reads CASLKQGGVRTEAFF. CDR3 nucleotide sequence: TGTGCCAGCCTCAAACAGGGAGGGGTGCGCACTGAAGCTTTCTTT.

This chain joins TRBV9 and TRBJ1-6; the D is unclear. CDR3 length equals 15 residues. Looked up from germline, CDR1 is SGDLS and CDR2 is YYNGEE. With 0 bases removed from V and 9 bases from J, the gap between germline ends came to 13 bases. The chain's CDR3 is CASSVEGGSGSPLHF. DNA for the CDR3: TGTGCCAGCAGCGTAGAAGGAGGGTCGGGTTCACCCCTCCACTTT.

This clone has a single count. The rearrangement links TRBV2 to TRBJ1-1; D not resolved. V was cut by 4 bases and J by 0 bases, with 6 bases left in between. This CDR3 is 13 amino acids long. CDR1 is SNHLY and CDR2 is FYNNEI in the germline V gene. In DNA form, the CDR3 reads TGTGCCAGCAGTGGTCAGTTGAACACTGAAGCTTTCTTT. Amino acid sequence: CASSGQLNTEAFF.

CDR3 amino acids: CASSLSASGGAVDTQYF. CDR3 coding DNA: TGTGCCAGCAGCTTAAGTGCTAGCGGGGGGGCCGTCGATACGCAGTATTTT. This chain uses TRBV7-2 with TRBJ2-3, with TRBD2 identical over 12 bases. CDR1 and CDR2 from the germline V gene are SGHTA and FQGNSA. This CDR3 spans 17 amino acids. Trimming took 2 bases from V and 6 from J; bases not matched to a gene: 9.

On this clone: Other DNA sequences in this sample translate to the same CDR3. The V and J genes are TRBV7-3 and TRBJ1-3, with a weak D call TRBD1 (5 bases). CDR3 length: 14 residues. CDR1 is SGHTA, CDR2 FQGTGA, per germline. Trimming took 3 bases from V and 3 from J, leaving 9 bases between them. CDR3 in amino acids: CASSLGGRGNTIYF. The CDR3, as DNA: TGTGCCAGCAGCTTGGGGGGACGTGGAAACACCATATATTTT.

This clone turned up a few times. The V gene is TRBV3-1 (or the pseudogene TRBV3-2), the J gene TRBJ2-5; possible D gene TRBD2, 5 bases. Trimming took 1 base from V and 4 from J, leaving 19 bases between them. The germline V gene encodes CDR1 LGHDT and CDR2 YNNKEL (reference sequence). The CDR3 sequence is 17 residues long. For the CDR3, the DNA is TGTGCCAGCAGCCAAGTTTGGAGGACCCCTCATTCAGAGACCCAGTACTTC. Its translation is CASSQVWRTPHSETQYF.

This clone was picked up one time. The chain recombines TRBV5-1 with TRBJ2-2; D may be TRBD2 (6 bases). The CDR3 has 14 amino acids. V lost 1 base and J 6 bases, leaving 10 bases between the germline ends. CDR1 is SGHRS, CDR2 YFSETQ, per germline. The CDR3 protein is CASSLWGVPGELFF. The CDR3 nucleotides are TGCGCCAGCAGCTTGTGGGGGGTCCCCGGGGAGCTGTTTTTT.

CDR3 region: CASSVYPIEAFF. Written as DNA, the CDR3 is TGTGCCAGCAGTGTCTACCCCATAGAAGCTTTCTTT. The chain combines TRBV12-3 or TRBV12-4 with TRBJ1-1; D call uncertain. The V end lost 5 bases, the J end lost 8 bases, and 12 bases lay between the germline ends. This CDR3 contains 12 residues.

The chain links TRBV5-1 to TRBJ2-7; 10 bases map to TRBD2. The V gene end was trimmed by 4 bases and the J gene end by 6 bases; junction bases not matched to a gene: 7. Germline V gene lookup returns CDR1 SGHRS and CDR2 YFSETQ. This CDR3 contains 14 residues. The CDR3 DNA sequence: TGCGCCAGCAGCCCCCTAGCGGGGGCCCTCGAGCAGTACTTC. Translation: CASSPLAGALEQYF.

This chain links TRBV18 with TRBJ1-2; 10 bases agree with TRBD1. The CDR3 loop spans 18 amino acids. The ends lost 3 bases at V and 8 bases at J; junction bases unmatched: 18. Germline V gene sequence: CDR1 KGHSH, CDR2 LQKENI. This chain's CDR3 is CASSPRQGARRAQEGYTF. CDR3 DNA: TGTGCCAGCTCACCTAGACAGGGGGCGCGTAGGGCCCAGGAGGGCTACACCTTC.

The J gene is TRBJ1-1, the V gene TRBV4-3; no definite D call. Trimming pared 1 base from V and 4 bases from J, leaving 7 bases between. The CDR3 extends over 13 amino acids. Germline CDR1 reads LGHNA; CDR2 reads YSLEER. The CDR3 DNA reads TGCGCCAGCAGCCAAGTTCGGGGCACTGAAGCTTTCTTT. It translates to CASSQVRGTEAFF.

The chain has TRBV18 and TRBJ2-7, with 7 bases that match TRBD2. CDR1 is KGHSH, CDR2 LQKENI, per germline. J gave up 7 bases and V 3 bases, and 9 bases lay outside the gene matches. CDR3 length equals 14 residues. DNA of the CDR3: TGTGCCAGCTCACCGACCTGGGGGGGTGTTGAGCAGTACTTC. Its translation is CASSPTWGGVEQYF. Drawing the rest from reference TRBV18 and TRBJ2-7, the complete variable domain is NAGVMQNPRHLVRRRGQEARLRCSPMKGHSHVYWYRQLPEEGLKFMVYLQKENIIDESGMPKERFSAEFPKEGPSILRIQQVVRGDSAAYFCASSPTWGGVEQYFGPGTRLTVT.

The chain employs TRBV30 and TRBJ2-5; no reliable D call. This CDR3 has 11 amino acids. Germline V gives CDR1 GTSNPN, CDR2 SVGIG (reference sequence). V was shortened by 0 bases and J by 4 bases, with 3 bases between the two germline ends. The CDR3 here is CAWSVVETQYF. The CDR3 nucleotides read TGTGCCTGGAGTGTCGTAGAGACCCAGTACTTC.

This clone appeared a single time. This chain links TRBV7-9 with TRBJ1-3, with 7 bases identical to TRBD1. After removal of 1 base from V and 4 bases from J, the junction contained 7 bases not matched to a gene. The CDR3 totals 16 residues. The germline V gene encodes CDR1 SEHNR and CDR2 FQNEAQ (reference sequence). This chain's CDR3 is CASSLEGTVPGNTIYF. CDR3 bases: TGTGCCAGCAGCTTAGAAGGGACAGTTCCGGGAAACACCATATATTTT.